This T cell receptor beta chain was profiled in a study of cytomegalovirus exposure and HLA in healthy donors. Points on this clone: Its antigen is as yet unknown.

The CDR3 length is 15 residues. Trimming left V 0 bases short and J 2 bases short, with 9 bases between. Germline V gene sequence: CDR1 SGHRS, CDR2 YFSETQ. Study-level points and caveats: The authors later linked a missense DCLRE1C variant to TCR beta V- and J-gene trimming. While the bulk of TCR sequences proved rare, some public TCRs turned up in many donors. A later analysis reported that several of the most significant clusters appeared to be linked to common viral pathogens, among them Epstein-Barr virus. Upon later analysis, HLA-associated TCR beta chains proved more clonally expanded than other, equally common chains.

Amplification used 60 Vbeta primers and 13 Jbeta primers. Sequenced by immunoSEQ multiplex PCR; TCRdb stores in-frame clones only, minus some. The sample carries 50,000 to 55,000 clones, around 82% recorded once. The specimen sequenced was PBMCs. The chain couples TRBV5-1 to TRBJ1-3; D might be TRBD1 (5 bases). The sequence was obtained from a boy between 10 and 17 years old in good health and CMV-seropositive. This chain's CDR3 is CASSLDDRPGNTIYF. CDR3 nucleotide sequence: TGCGCCAGCAGCTTGGATGACAGACCTGGAAACACCATATATTTT.